This TCR beta chain was profiled in a study of blood T cell repertoires in COVID-19. TCRdb keeps only in-frame clones here, not all; method: immunoSEQ multiplex PCR. The table shows some 66,000 clones, with about 91% occurring only once. The V end was cut by 6 bases, the J end by 4 bases, with 25 bases between. This CDR3 region has 19 residues. Germline CDR1 reads MDHEN; CDR2 reads SYDVKM. This clone was counted a single time. The source is a human donor in a cohort sampled during active COVID-19. The chain employs TRBV28 and TRBJ2-6; tentative D call: TRBD1 (6 bases). The specimen was peripheral blood. The CDR3 DNA reads TGTGCCAGCAGGCCACAAACCGGGACAAGCTCCGACGGGGCCAACGTCCTGACTTTC. Protein product: CASRPQTGTSSDGANVLTF. Drawing the rest from reference TRBV28 and TRBJ2-6, the complete variable domain is DVKVTQSSRYLVKRTGEKVFLECVQDMDHENMFWYRQDPGLGLRLIYFSYDVKMKEKGDIPEGYSVSREKKERFSLILESASTNQTSMYLCASRPQTGTSSDGANVLTFGAGSRLTVL.